This entry describes one T cell receptor beta chain. The antigen is not known. V lost 6 bases to trimming and J lost 2 bases; unmatched junction nucleotides: 5. Germline CDR1 reads SGHTA; CDR2 reads FQGNSA. CDR3 length: 14 residues. The data belong to a study of cytomegalovirus exposure and HLA in healthy donors. Points from the study as a whole: Testing in vitro showed a few CMV-associated chains specific for CMV antigens. In a later analysis, HLA-C alleles had the fewest associated TCRs, DRB1 alleles the most. Per a later analysis, 15,000 to 20,000 TCR beta sequences showed association with HLA alleles at 0.05 false discovery rate.

As for the donors, each was a healthy bone marrow donor. Both 60 Vbeta primers and 13 Jbeta primers went into the PCR. The assay was immunoSEQ multiplex PCR, and TCRdb's table has in-frame clones only and misses some. The listing contains about 160,000 clones. The clonotype originates from a man aged 30 to 45 in good health and CMV-seronegative. The sample comprised PBMCs. The V and J genes are TRBV7-2 and TRBJ2-3; 7 bases are shared with TRBD2. CDR3 sequence: CASRVGLSTDTQYF. CDR3 DNA sequence: TGTGCCAGCAGGGTGGGACTATCCACAGATACGCAGTATTTT.